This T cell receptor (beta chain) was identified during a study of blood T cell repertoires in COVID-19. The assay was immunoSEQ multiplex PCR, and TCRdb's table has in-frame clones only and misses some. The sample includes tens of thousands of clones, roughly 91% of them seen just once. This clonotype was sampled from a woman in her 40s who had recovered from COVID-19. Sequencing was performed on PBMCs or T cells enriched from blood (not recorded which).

The CDR3 loop reads CASSNVGDSGNTIYF. As DNA, the CDR3 is TGTGCCAGCAGCAACGTCGGGGACTCTGGAAACACCATATATTTT. V and J are TRBV5-6 and TRBJ1-3; D remains unclear. This CDR3 has 15 amino acids. Looked up from germline, CDR1 is SGHDT and CDR2 is YYEEEE. V was shortened by 4 bases and J by 0 bases, with 11 bases between the two germline ends.